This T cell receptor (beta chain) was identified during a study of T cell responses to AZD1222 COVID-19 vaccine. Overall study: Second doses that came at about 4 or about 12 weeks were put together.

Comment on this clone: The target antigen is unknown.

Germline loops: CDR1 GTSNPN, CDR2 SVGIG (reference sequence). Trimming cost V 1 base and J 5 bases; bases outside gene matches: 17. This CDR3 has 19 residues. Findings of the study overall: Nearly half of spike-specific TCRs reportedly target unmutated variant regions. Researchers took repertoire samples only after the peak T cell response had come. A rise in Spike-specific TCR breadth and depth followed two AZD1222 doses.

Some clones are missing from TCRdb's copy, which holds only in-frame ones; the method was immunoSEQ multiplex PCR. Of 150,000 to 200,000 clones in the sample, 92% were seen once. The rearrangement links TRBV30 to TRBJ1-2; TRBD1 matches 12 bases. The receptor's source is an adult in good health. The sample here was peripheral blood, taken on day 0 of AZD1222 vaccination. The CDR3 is CAWSELSGQGAIPTYGYTF. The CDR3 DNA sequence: TGTGCCTGGAGTGAGCTGTCGGGACAGGGGGCGATTCCTACTTATGGCTACACCTTC.